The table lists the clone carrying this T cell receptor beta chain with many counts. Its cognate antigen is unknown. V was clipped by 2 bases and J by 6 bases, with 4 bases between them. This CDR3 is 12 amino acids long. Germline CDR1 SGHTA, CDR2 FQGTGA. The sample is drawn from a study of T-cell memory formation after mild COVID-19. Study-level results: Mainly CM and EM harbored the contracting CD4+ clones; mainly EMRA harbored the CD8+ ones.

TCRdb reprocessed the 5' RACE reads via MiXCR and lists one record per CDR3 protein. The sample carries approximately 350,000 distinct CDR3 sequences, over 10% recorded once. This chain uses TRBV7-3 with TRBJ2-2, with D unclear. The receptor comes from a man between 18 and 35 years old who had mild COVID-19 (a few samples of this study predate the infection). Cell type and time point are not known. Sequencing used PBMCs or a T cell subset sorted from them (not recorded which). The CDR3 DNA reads TGTGCCAGCAGCTTACCAGCCGGGGAGCTGTTTTTT. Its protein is CASSLPAGELFF.